The 20 T cell receptor beta chains below all came from one sample that was sequenced in a study of early T cells in non-severe SARS-CoV-2 infection. TCRdb re-called the 5' RACE reads through MiXCR, storing one row per CDR3 protein. The sample has about 83,000 distinct CDR3 sequences, more than 9% seen once. The sample consisted of whole blood, taken at baseline. Receptors originate from an adult who was a healthcare worker with PCR-confirmed SARS-CoV-2 infection or an uninfected control (not recorded which).

This clonotype has a handful of counts. The chain carries TRBV4-1 and TRBJ2-7, with D unresolved. Deletions cut 1 base from V and 5 bases from J, with 9 bases between. CDR1 and CDR2 (germline): MGHRA, YSYEKL. The CDR3 loop spans 13 amino acids. DNA for the CDR3: TGCGCCAGCAGCCAAGTCCCCATGGACGAGCAGTACTTC. It translates to CASSQVPMDEQYF.

This clonotype came up a few times. The V gene is TRBV7-8, the J gene TRBJ2-1; 12 positions agree with TRBD2. CDR1 is SGHVS, CDR2 FQNEAQ, per germline. J gave up 7 bases and V 6 bases, and 7 bases lay outside the gene matches. CDR3 length equals 15 residues. CDR3 nucleotide sequence: TGTGCCAGCAGTCTGGGCCTAGCGGGAGGGAATGAGCAGTTCTTC. Amino acids: CASSLGLAGGNEQFF.

This clonotype was counted ten times or more. This chain links TRBV11-2 with TRBJ1-2, with 10 bases aligning to TRBD1. V was pared by 5 bases and J by 6 bases, with 9 bases of the junction left unmatched. The germline V gene encodes CDR1 SGHAT and CDR2 FQNNGV. This CDR3 is 15 amino acids long. The CDR3 sequence: CASSPNPDRGDGYTF. DNA for the CDR3: TGTGCCAGCAGCCCTAATCCGGACAGGGGGGATGGCTACACCTTC.

This clonotype has a handful of counts. This chain uses TRBV6-1 with TRBJ2-7; D tentatively fits TRBD1 or TRBD2 (5 bases each). This CDR3 comprises 14 residues. Germline lookup yields CDR1 MNHNS and CDR2 SASEGT. V gave up 3 bases and J gave up 2 bases, with 11 bases separating them. In DNA, the CDR3 is TGTGCCAGCAGTGACCCCGTGGGGGCCTACGAGCAGTACTTC. Protein product: CASSDPVGAYEQYF.

The rearrangement links TRBV2 to TRBJ2-2; 7 bases fit TRBD2. V shed 6 bases and J 3 bases; nucleotides not matched to a gene: 7. In germline, CDR1 is SNHLY, CDR2 FYNNEI. This CDR3 is 15 amino acids long. In DNA, the CDR3 is TGTGCCAGCAGAGTGATGGCGGGGGACACCGGGGAGCTGTTTTTT. It specifies CASRVMAGDTGELFF. The full variable domain, in which reference TRBV2 and TRBJ2-2 provide the parts outside the CDR3, is EPEVTQTPSHQVTQMGQEVILRCVPISNHLYFYWYRQILGQKVEFLVSFYNNEISEKSEIFDDQFSVERPDGSNFTLKIRSTKLEDSAMYFCASRVMAGDTGELFFGEGSRLTVL.

In its sample, this clonotype was seen a few times. V usage is TRBV20-1 and J usage is TRBJ1-2, with 7 nucleotides matching TRBD1. The CDR3 spans 14 residues. The germline gives CDR1 DFQATT, CDR2 SNEGSKA (reference sequence). Trimming removed 6 bases from V and 5 bases from J; junction bases left unmatched: 12. The CDR3 nucleotides are TGCAGTGCCACATCAACAGGGGTCTTGTATGGCTACACCTTC. It codes for CSATSTGVLYGYTF.

This clonotype has a count of ten or more. The chain is built from TRBV12-3 or TRBV12-4 and TRBJ2-5; D may be TRBD1 or TRBD2 (5 bases each). This CDR3 spans 16 amino acids. The germline V and J ends were trimmed by 6 bases and 0 bases, with 17 bases remaining between them. The DNA of the CDR3 is TGTGCCAGCAGGGGACCCCTAGGGCGGAACCAAGAGACCCAGTACTTC. Encoded protein: CASRGPLGRNQETQYF.

This clonotype was picked up a small number of times. This rearrangement joins TRBV3-1 to TRBJ1-6; D is unclear. Germline V gene sequence: CDR1 LGHDT, CDR2 YNNKEL (reference sequence). Trimming cost V 3 bases and J 5 bases, with 17 bases left between them. This CDR3 is built from 17 residues. The CDR3 sequence: CASSQGNSLMDNSPLHF. The DNA for the CDR3 is TGTGCCAGCAGCCAGGGGAACAGTCTCATGGATAATTCACCCCTCCACTTT.

The rearrangement joins TRBV10-3 to TRBJ2-7, with 8 bases matching TRBD2. CDR1 and CDR2 from the germline V gene are ENHRY and SYGVKD. With V trimmed by 5 bases and J by 6 bases, 21 bases remained unmatched. This CDR3 comprises 18 residues. The CDR3 spells CAISPLGAGGGTRPEQYF. The CDR3 DNA follows: TGTGCCATCAGTCCTCTCGGGGCAGGTGGAGGGACTAGACCCGAGCAGTACTTC.

CDR3 sequence: CASSVATIGTEAFF. CDR3 sequence (DNA): TGTGCCAGCAGCGTAGCTACGATCGGAACTGAAGCTTTCTTT. The chain combines TRBV9 with TRBJ1-1; no reliable D call. This CDR3 region has 14 residues. Germline CDR1 reads SGDLS; CDR2 reads YYNGEE. V was cut by 0 bases and J by 5 bases, with 11 bases left in between.

In its sample, this clonotype was seen many times. The chain employs TRBV20-1 and TRBJ2-5, with D possibly being TRBD1 or TRBD2 (5 bases each). This CDR3 contains 14 residues. Germline CDR1 DFQATT, CDR2 SNEGSKA (reference sequence). With 3 bases removed from V and 5 bases from J, the gap between germline ends came to 16 bases. CDR3 residues: CSASLGTAEETQYF. The CDR3 DNA follows: TGCAGTGCTAGTCTAGGGACGGCGGAGGAGACCCAGTACTTC.

The chain couples TRBV2 to TRBJ1-5; D uncertain. CDR1 and CDR2 (germline): SNHLY, FYNNEI. V was clipped by 3 bases and J by 5 bases, with 23 bases between them. The CDR3 is 18 residues long. The CDR3: CASSELSGATSLYQPQHF. DNA for the CDR3: TGTGCCAGCAGTGAGTTATCAGGCGCCACGTCGTTATATCAGCCCCAGCATTTT.

The chain uses TRBV15 and TRBJ2-7; TRBD2 matches at 9 bases. The germline V gene has CDR1 LNHNV and CDR2 YYDKDF (reference sequence). V gave up 0 bases and J gave up 2 bases; unmatched junction bases: 11. This CDR3 contains 18 residues. The CDR3 here is CATSRDLGGLAKTYEQYF. CDR3 nucleotides: TGTGCCACCAGCAGAGATCTTGGTGGACTAGCGAAAACCTACGAGCAGTACTTC. Variable domain in full (rest from reference TRBV15 and TRBJ2-7): DAMVIQNPRYQVTQFGKPVTLSCSQTLNHNVMYWYQQKSSQAPKLLFHYYDKDFNNEADTPDNFQSRRPNTSFCFLDIRSPGLGDTAMYLCATSRDLGGLAKTYEQYFGPGTRLTVT.

This clonotype was detected ten times or more. The gene calls are TRBV10-3 and TRBJ1-1; D unresolved. Trimming cost V 10 bases and J 3 bases, with 21 bases left between them. Germline V CDR1 and CDR2: ENHRY, SYGVKD. CDR3 length: 15 residues. CDR3 region: CATGVRGTRDTEAFF. The CDR3 region has the DNA TGTGCCACCGGGGTTCGGGGAACAAGGGACACTGAAGCTTTCTTT.

This clonotype has ten or more counts. The chain employs TRBV20-1 and TRBJ2-3; 10 nucleotides align to TRBD2. Germline V gives CDR1 DFQATT, CDR2 SNEGSKA (reference sequence). V trimming: 6 bases; J trimming: 1 base; junction bases outside the gene matches: 4. The CDR3 loop spans 14 amino acids. Here the CDR3 reads CSAGSGRGTDTQYF. In nucleotides, the CDR3 is TGCAGTGCAGGGAGCGGGAGGGGCACAGATACGCAGTATTTT.

This chain uses TRBV15 with TRBJ2-7; TRBD2 might be the D (5 bases). V gave up 3 bases and J gave up 4 bases, with 10 bases separating them. The CDR3 has 13 amino acids. Germline V CDR1 and CDR2: LNHNV, YYDKDF (reference sequence). The CDR3 region has the DNA TGTGCCACCAGCAGCCTAGCCTCGTACGAGCAGTACTTC. As protein: CATSSLASYEQYF. Based on the CDR3 plus reference TRBV15 and TRBJ2-7, the full variable domain is DAMVIQNPRYQVTQFGKPVTLSCSQTLNHNVMYWYQQKSSQAPKLLFHYYDKDFNNEADTPDNFQSRRPNTSFCFLDIRSPGLGDTAMYLCATSSLASYEQYFGPGTRLTVT.

The chain is built from TRBV5-6 and TRBJ2-5; the match to TRBD1 covers 8 bases. The germline V gene has CDR1 SGHDT and CDR2 YYEEEE. The CDR3 covers 16 residues. Trimming removed 1 base from V and 1 base from J; junction bases left unmatched: 6. The CDR3 loop reads CASSLLGQGPQETQYF. CDR3 coding DNA: TGTGCCAGCAGCTTGCTAGGACAGGGCCCCCAAGAGACCCAGTACTTC.

This clonotype was counted a few times. A read error is possible here, since a much larger clone lies one base away. V and J are TRBV27 and TRBJ2-2; no clear D. The V end lost 3 bases, the J end lost 8 bases, and 7 bases lay between the germline ends. The CDR3 is 12 residues long. Germline lookup yields CDR1 MNHEY and CDR2 SMNVEV (reference sequence). Here the CDR3 DNA reads TGTGCCAGCAGTTTGTTCGGAGGGGAGCTGTTTTTT. This gives the protein CASSLFGGELFF.

The chain carries TRBV7-9 and TRBJ2-1; 9 bases fit TRBD1. The V segment lost 6 bases and the J segment 9 bases; nucleotides outside the gene matches: 15. The length of the CDR3 is 16 residues. CDR1 is SEHNR, CDR2 FQNEAQ, per germline (reference sequence). In DNA form, the CDR3 reads TGTGCCAGCAGTTCCGTAGTAGACAGGGGGAGAGGTGAGCAGTTCTTC. Amino acid sequence: CASSSVVDRGRGEQFF.

This rearrangement joins TRBV7-3 to TRBJ2-5, with 7 bases aligning to TRBD2. CDR3 length: 18 amino acids. Trimming removed 0 bases from V and 5 bases from J; junction bases left unmatched: 15. The germline V gene has CDR1 SGHTA and CDR2 FQGTGA. The CDR3 reads CASSLTGVAGAKGETQYF. The CDR3 nucleotides read TGTGCCAGCAGCTTAACTGGGGTGGCGGGAGCAAAGGGCGAGACCCAGTACTTC.